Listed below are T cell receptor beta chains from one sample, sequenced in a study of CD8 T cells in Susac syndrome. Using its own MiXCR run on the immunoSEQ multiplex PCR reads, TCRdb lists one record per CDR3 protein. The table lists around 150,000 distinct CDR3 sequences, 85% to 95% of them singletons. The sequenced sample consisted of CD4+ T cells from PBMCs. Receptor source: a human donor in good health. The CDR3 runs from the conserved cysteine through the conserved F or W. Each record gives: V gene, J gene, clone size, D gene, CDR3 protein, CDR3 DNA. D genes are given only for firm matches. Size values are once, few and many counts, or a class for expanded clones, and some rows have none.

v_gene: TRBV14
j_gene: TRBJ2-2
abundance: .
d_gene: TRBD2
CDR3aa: CASSHTSGAYGELFF
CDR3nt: TGTGCCAGCAGCCATACTAGCGGGGCGTACGGGGAGCTGTTTTTT

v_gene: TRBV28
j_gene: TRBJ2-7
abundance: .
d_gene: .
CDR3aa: CASSPGSLTYEQYF
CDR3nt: TGTGCCAGCAGCCCGGGATCTCTCACCTACGAGCAGTACTTC

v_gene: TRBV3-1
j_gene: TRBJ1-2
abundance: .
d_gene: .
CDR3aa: CASSQRNGRGYTF
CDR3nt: TGTGCCAGCAGCCAACGGAATGGACGGGGCTACACCTTC

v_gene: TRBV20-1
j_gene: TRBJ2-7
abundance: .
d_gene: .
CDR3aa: CSARDMGTGEQYF
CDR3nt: TGCAGTGCTAGAGATATGGGGACGGGCGAGCAGTACTTC

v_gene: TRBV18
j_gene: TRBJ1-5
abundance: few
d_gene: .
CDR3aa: CASSLAGDQPQHF
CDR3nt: TGTGCCAGCTCACTAGCAGGGGACCAGCCCCAGCATTTT

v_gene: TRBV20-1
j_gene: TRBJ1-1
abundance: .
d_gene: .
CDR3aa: CSARLGHANTEAFF
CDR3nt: TGCAGTGCTAGATTAGGACACGCGAACACTGAAGCTTTCTTT

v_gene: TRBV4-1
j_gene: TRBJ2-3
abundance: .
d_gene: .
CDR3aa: CASSRKVDTQYF
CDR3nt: TGCGCCAGCAGCCGTAAGGTAGATACGCAGTATTTT

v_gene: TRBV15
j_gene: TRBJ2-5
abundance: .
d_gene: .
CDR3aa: CATSRGSQGGETQYF
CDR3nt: TGTGCCACCAGCAGAGGCTCACAGGGAGGAGAGACCCAGTACTTC

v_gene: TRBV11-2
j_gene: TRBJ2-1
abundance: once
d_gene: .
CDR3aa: CASSLDYGGVNEQFF
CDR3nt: TGTGCCAGCAGCTTAGATTACGGGGGAGTTAATGAGCAGTTCTTC

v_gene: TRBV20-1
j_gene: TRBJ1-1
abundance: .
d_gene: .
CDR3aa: CSARTHRAEWEAFF
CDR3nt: TGCAGTGCTAGAACACACCGGGCCGAATGGGAAGCTTTCTTT

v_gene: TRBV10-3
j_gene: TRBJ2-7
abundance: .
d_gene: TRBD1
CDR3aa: CATGTGGAYEQYF
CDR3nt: TGTGCCACCGGGACAGGGGGGGCCTACGAGCAGTACTTC

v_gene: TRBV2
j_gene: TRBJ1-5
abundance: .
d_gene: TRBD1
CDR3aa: CASSEGQAGNQPQHF
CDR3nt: TGTGCCAGCAGTGAGGGACAGGCGGGCAATCAGCCCCAGCATTTT

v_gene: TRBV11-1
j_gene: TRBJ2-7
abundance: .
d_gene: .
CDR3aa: CASSYSHGEEQYF
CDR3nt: TGTGCCAGCAGCTACTCACATGGGGAAGAGCAGTACTTC

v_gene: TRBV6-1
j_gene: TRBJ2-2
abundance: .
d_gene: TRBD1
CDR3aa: CAGDRTITNTGELFF
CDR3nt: TGTGCGGGGGACAGAACTATCACGAACACCGGGGAGCTGTTTTTT

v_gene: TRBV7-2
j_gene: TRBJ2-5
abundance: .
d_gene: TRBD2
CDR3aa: CASSLPLKLAGPQETQYF
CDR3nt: TGTGCCAGCAGCTTGCCCCTAAAACTAGCGGGGCCTCAAGAGACCCAGTACTTC

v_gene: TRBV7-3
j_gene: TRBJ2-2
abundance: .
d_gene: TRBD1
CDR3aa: CASSGYQGANGELFF
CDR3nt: TGTGCCAGCAGCGGTTATCAGGGGGCGAACGGGGAGCTGTTTTTT

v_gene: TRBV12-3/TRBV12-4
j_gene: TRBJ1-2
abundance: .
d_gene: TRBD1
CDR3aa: CASSSRGQGYYGYTF
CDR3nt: TGTGCCAGCAGTTCGCGCGGACAGGGCTACTATGGCTACACCTTC

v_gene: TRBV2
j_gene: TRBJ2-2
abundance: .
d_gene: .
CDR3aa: CASRVTGFYTGELFF
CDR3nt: TGTGCCAGCAGAGTTACAGGGTTTTACACCGGGGAGCTGTTTTTT

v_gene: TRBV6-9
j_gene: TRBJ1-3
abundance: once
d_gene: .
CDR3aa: CASSYTITQGGGNTIYF
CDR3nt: TGTGCCAGCAGTTATACAATAACACAGGGAGGTGGAAACACCATATATTTT

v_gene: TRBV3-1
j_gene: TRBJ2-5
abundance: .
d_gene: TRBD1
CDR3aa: CASSQDDREETQYF
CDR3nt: TGTGCCAGCAGCCAAGATGACAGGGAAGAGACCCAGTACTTC

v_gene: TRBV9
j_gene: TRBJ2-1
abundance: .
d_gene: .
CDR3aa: CASSVGGQGSGNEQFF
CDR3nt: TGTGCCAGCAGCGTAGGGGGTCAGGGGTCGGGGAATGAGCAGTTCTTC

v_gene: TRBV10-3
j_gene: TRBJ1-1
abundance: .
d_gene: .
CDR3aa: CAISERELDTEAFF
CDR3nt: TGTGCCATCAGTGAGAGGGAGTTGGACACTGAAGCTTTCTTT

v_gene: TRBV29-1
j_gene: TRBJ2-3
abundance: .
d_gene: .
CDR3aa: CSVDIGDSQYF
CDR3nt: TGCAGCGTTGATATAGGGGACTCCCAGTATTTT

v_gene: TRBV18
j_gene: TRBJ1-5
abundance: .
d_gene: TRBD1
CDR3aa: CASSPGTGVSNQPQHF
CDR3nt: TGTGCCAGCTCACCGGGGACAGGGGTTAGCAATCAGCCCCAGCATTTT

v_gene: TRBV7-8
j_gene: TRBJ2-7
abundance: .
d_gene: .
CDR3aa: CASSSLRQAPYEQYF
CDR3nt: TGTGCCAGCAGCTCTCTTCGACAGGCCCCCTACGAGCAGTACTTC

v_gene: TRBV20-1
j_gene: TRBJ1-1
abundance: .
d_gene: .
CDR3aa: CSAPSGRTNTEAFF
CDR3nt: TGCAGTGCTCCCAGTGGACGGACGAACACTGAAGCTTTCTTT

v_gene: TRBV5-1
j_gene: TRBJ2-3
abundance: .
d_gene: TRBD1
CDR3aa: CASSDSQGADTQYF
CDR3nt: TGCGCCAGCAGCGACTCACAGGGGGCAGATACGCAGTATTTT